This T cell receptor (beta chain) was found in a study of CD8+ T cells in alopecia areata. Study summary: Spontaneously alopecic C3H/HeJ graft donors, roughly 6-13 months old, gave skin to roughly 6-10-week-old female C3H/HeJ mice. Whole-study findings and limits: Affected scalp, especially in alopecia totalis/universalis, had a higher clonality than normal scalp did.

Sequencing templates came from extracted RNA that was reverse transcribed into cDNA. Profiling relied on immunoSEQ multiplex PCR, and the TCRdb table lists in-frame clones only, not all of them. The sample presents approximately 300,000 clones, none singletons. This CDR3 contains 14 residues. CDR1 is FNHDT, CDR2 SITEND, per germline (reference sequence). The germline V and J ends were trimmed by 5 bases and 0 bases, with 12 bases remaining between them. A word on this clone: Its specificity is not known. Any gene name here is a mouse gene name. Read coverage stops 4 residues before the CDR3 terminus; the germline J gene supplies the remainder.

Cell sorting was performed on pooled cutaneous lymph node cells with CD4, CD8alpha, NKG2D, NKG2ACE and other markers. The source is a C3H/HeJ mouse with alopecia areata. The MHC haplotype of this mouse line is H2-k. The V and J genes are TRBV19 and TRBJ2-7; no firm D call. The sequenced sample consisted of CD4+ T cells sorted from a lymph node. The sequenced CDR3 bases are TGTGCCAGCAGACTAGCCAGGCTCTCCTAT. It is translated as CASRLARLSY. In full, the CDR3 reads CASRLARLSYEQYF.